A selection of T cell receptor beta chains follows, all from one sample in a study of blood T cell repertoires in COVID-19. The assay was immunoSEQ multiplex PCR, and TCRdb's table has in-frame clones only and misses some. This repertoire shows a few hundred thousand clones, roughly 90% found once; its top ten account for 1% to 1.5%. Specimen: peripheral blood. Receptor source: a man in his forties or fifties with acute or convalescent COVID-19. The CDR3 runs from the conserved cysteine through the conserved F or W. The order of the fields is clone size, V gene, D gene, J gene, CDR3 DNA, CDR3 protein. The D gene is left open where the match is weak. For some rows the clone size is stated as once, few or many, or as a class when expanded; others skip it.

NA	TRBV11-3	NA	TRBJ2-7	TGTGCCAGCAGCTTAGAGGGGGCGAGCTACGAGCAGTACTTC	CASSLEGASYEQYF
NA	TRBV19	TRBD1	TRBJ1-2	TGTGCCAGTAGCCCACCGGGGACAGGGGTTAACTATGGCTACACCTTC	CASSPPGTGVNYGYTF
NA	TRBV9	TRBD1	TRBJ1-6	TGTGCCAGCAGGGGACAGGGTAAATCACCCCTCCACTTT	CASRGQGKSPLHF
NA	TRBV11-2	NA	TRBJ1-2	TGTGCCAGCAGCCCGAGGACAGACCCCTATGGCTACACCTTC	CASSPRTDPYGYTF
once	TRBV28	NA	TRBJ1-1	TGTGCCAGCAGTTTATCGACTGAAGCTTTCTTT	CASSLSTEAFF
NA	TRBV11-2	TRBD1	TRBJ1-4	TGTGCCAGCAGCTCGAACAGGGGTCCTGCTAATGAAAAACTGTTTTTT	CASSSNRGPANEKLFF
few	TRBV28	NA	TRBJ2-5	TGTGCCAGCAGTTTGGGAGCAAAAGAGACCCAGTACTTC	CASSLGAKETQYF
NA	TRBV4-1	NA	TRBJ1-2	TGCGCCAGCAGCCAAGATGGGGACACAGGACGCTATGGCTACACCTTC	CASSQDGDTGRYGYTF
NA	TRBV7-8	NA	TRBJ1-2	TGTGCCAGCAGCGGGTTGTTGGGGCAGGGCACCTATGGCTACACCTTC	CASSGLLGQGTYGYTF
NA	TRBV30	TRBD2	TRBJ2-5	TGTGCCTGGAGTGAAGGACTAGCCTCCGAGACCCAGTACTTC	CAWSEGLASETQYF
NA	TRBV4-3	TRBD1	TRBJ2-7	TGCGCCAGCAGCCAGTCGACCGGGACAGGGGCCTACGAGCAGTACTTC	CASSQSTGTGAYEQYF
NA	TRBV7-2	TRBD1	TRBJ1-2	TGTGCCAGCAGCTTATGGGGGACAGGGTCTGGTGGCTACACCTTC	CASSLWGTGSGGYTF
NA	TRBV28	TRBD1	TRBJ1-2	TGTGCCAGCAGTTTTCGGGGGACAGGGGGCTCTCGTAGCGGCTACACCTTC	CASSFRGTGGSRSGYTF
NA	TRBV7-3	NA	TRBJ2-3	TGTGCCAGCAGCTTAACGGGGGCTCAAACAGATACGCAGTATTTT	CASSLTGAQTDTQYF
NA	TRBV10-3	TRBD1	TRBJ1-2	TGTGCCATCAGTGGGCCCCGGGACAGGGCTAACTATGGCTACACCTTC	CAISGPRDRANYGYTF
NA	TRBV20-1	NA	TRBJ2-7	TGCAGTGCTAGAGATCCTTACGAGCAGTACTTC	CSARDPYEQYF
NA	TRBV28	NA	TRBJ1-5	TGTGCCAGCAGTTTAATCTCCAGCAATCAGCCCCAGCATTTT	CASSLISSNQPQHF
NA	TRBV5-1	TRBD2	TRBJ2-2	TGCGCCAGCAGCCCCGGGACTAGAGGCACCGGGGAGCTGTTTTTT	CASSPGTRGTGELFF
once	TRBV4-1	TRBD2	TRBJ2-3	TGCGCCAGCGGCCCATGGGAGGGAGGGTTCACAGATACGCAGTATTTT	CASGPWEGGFTDTQYF
NA	TRBV30	NA	TRBJ1-6	TGTGCCTGGACACAGGGAGGGAATTCACCCCTCCACTTT	CAWTQGGNSPLHF
NA	TRBV4-3	TRBD2	TRBJ2-3	TGCGCCAGCAGCCAAGTGACTAGCGGGGGTACGCAGTATTTT	CASSQVTSGGTQYF
NA	TRBV19	NA	TRBJ2-2	TGTGCCAGTAGTAGCCTAGCGAGAAACACCGGGGAGCTGTTTTTT	CASSSLARNTGELFF
NA	TRBV28	TRBD1	TRBJ1-5	TGTGCCAGCAGCCCTACAGGGGGCAGCCAGCCCCAGCATTTT	CASSPTGGSQPQHF
NA	TRBV2	NA	TRBJ2-2	TGTGCCAGCAGTGATTCCAGGGCGAACACCGGGGAGCTGTTTTTT	CASSDSRANTGELFF
many	TRBV5-5	NA	TRBJ2-2	TGTGCCAGCAGCTTGGACCTTAGAACCGGGGAGCTGTTTTTT	CASSLDLRTGELFF
NA	TRBV4-1	NA	TRBJ2-3	TGCGCCAGCAGCCGCTCGACAGGAACCTTAACAGATACGCAGTATTTT	CASSRSTGTLTDTQYF
NA	TRBV7-9	NA	TRBJ2-1	TGTGCCAGCAGCTTTTCAAGGGGTTCCGATCCACAGTTCTTC	CASSFSRGSDPQFF
NA	TRBV9	TRBD1	TRBJ2-7	TGTGCCAGCAGCGCCCGGGACAGGGGGTCCTACGAGCAGTACTTC	CASSARDRGSYEQYF
NA	TRBV10-3	TRBD1	TRBJ1-4	TGTGCCATCAGTGGGAGCGGGACAGGACTTAATGAAAAACTGTTTTTT	CAISGSGTGLNEKLFF
NA	TRBV18	NA	TRBJ2-7	TGTGCCAGCTCGAGTAGGGACTTACCCTACGAGCAGTACTTC	CASSSRDLPYEQYF
NA	TRBV6-2/TRBV6-3	NA	TRBJ2-1	TGTGCCAGCAGCCCACCTTTGACAGCAGGGCAGTTCTTC	CASSPPLTAGQFF
NA	TRBV19	NA	TRBJ2-6	TGTGCCAGTAGTGCGCACAGTGGCTCTGGGGCCAACGTCCTGACTTTC	CASSAHSGSGANVLTF
few	TRBV24-1	NA	TRBJ2-1	TGTGCCACCAGTGACCCTGGGACTTCCAATGAGCAGTTCTTC	CATSDPGTSNEQFF
NA	TRBV28	NA	TRBJ1-1	TGTGCCAGCAGTTTATTGGCAGGGGCGAGGGTTCGGACTGAAGCTTTCTTT	CASSLLAGARVRTEAFF
NA	TRBV10-1	NA	TRBJ1-1	TGCGCCAGCAGTGAAGCCCCGTTGAGCACTGAAGCTTTCTTT	CASSEAPLSTEAFF
once	TRBV28	TRBD2	TRBJ2-1	TGTGCCAGTAGAAGCGGGGACTCCTACAATGAGCAGTTCTTC	CASRSGDSYNEQFF
NA	TRBV20-1	NA	TRBJ2-7	TGCAGTGCTAGTAGCGTCAGGGGAGTCTACGAGCAGTACTTC	CSASSVRGVYEQYF
few	TRBV5-1	NA	TRBJ1-1	TGCGCCAGCAGCTTGCGGAGGAACACTGAAGCTTTCTTT	CASSLRRNTEAFF
NA	TRBV5-1	TRBD2	TRBJ2-5	TGCGCCAGCAGCCTCGGACTAGCGGGGTTCCCGGAGACCCAGTACTTC	CASSLGLAGFPETQYF
few	TRBV10-3	TRBD2	TRBJ2-1	TGTGCCATCAGTGAGGATTTAGCGGGAGCGGGGGAGCAGTTCTTC	CAISEDLAGAGEQFF